This T cell receptor beta chain was sequenced in a study of CD8 T cells in Susac syndrome. About this clonotype: Its target is unknown.

CD8+ and CD4+ T cells taken from blood had their TCR beta sequenced. The multiple sclerosis controls comprised treatment-naive patients whose relapsing-remitting disease was stable or active. When the RNA was reverse transcribed, random hexamers were used with an input of roughly 0.45 to 1 ug. TCR beta CDR3 was amplified by immunoSEQ covering 54 Vbeta and 13 Jbeta. TCRdb redid the calling of the immunoSEQ multiplex PCR reads with MiXCR, one entry per CDR3 protein. Among tens of thousands of distinct CDR3 sequences listed, roughly nine tenths were seen once. Study-wide findings and caveats: The study admitted that it had a relatively small number of individuals in its TCR sequencing and HLA analysis.

The CDR3 runs 14 residues. V was trimmed by 3 bases and J by 7 bases, leaving 13 bases between them. Sequencing used CD8+ T cells from PBMCs. V and J are TRBV12-3 or TRBV12-4 and TRBJ2-1; D possibly matches TRBD1 or TRBD2 (5 bases each). The clonotype originates from a human donor with multiple sclerosis. The CDR3 DNA follows: TGTGCCAGCAGTTTCCGGGGCTCCTTGAATGAGCAGTTCTTC. As protein: CASSFRGSLNEQFF.